The rows below give T cell receptor beta chains drawn from one sample of a study of blood T cells in healthy people across ages. TCRdb re-analysed the 5' RACE reads in MiXCR, keeping a single row per CDR3 protein. The sample yields some 790,000 distinct CDR3 sequences, 29% seen once. Sequenced sample: blood. The receptors were gathered from a woman of 80 years or more in good health. Both conserved end residues are part of each CDR3. Fields, in order: J gene, V gene, D gene, clone size, CDR3 protein, CDR3 DNA. A D gene is named only where the DNA matches it firmly. The size entry is marked missing in some rows and otherwise reads once, few, many or a size class.

TRBJ2-1 TRBV27 . . CASSRVGARNEQFF TGTGCCAGCAGTCGCGTCGGGGCTCGGAATGAGCAGTTCTTC
TRBJ1-5 TRBV2 . . CASSADGQPQHF TGTGCCAGCAGCGCGGACGGGCAGCCCCAGCATTTT
TRBJ2-4 TRBV7-2 TRBD2 many CASSSDSGGARNIQYF TGTGCCAGCAGCTCCGATAGCGGGGGGGCAAGAAACATTCAGTACTTC
TRBJ1-1 TRBV5-5 . . CASSSNYRAGNTEAFF TGTGCCAGCAGCTCTAACTACAGGGCCGGGAACACTGAAGCTTTCTTT
TRBJ2-3 TRBV7-2 TRBD2 many CASSRLAGGVVDTQYF TGTGCCAGCAGCCGACTAGCGGGGGGGGTGGTGGATACGCAGTATTTT
TRBJ1-1 TRBV7-2 TRBD1 . CASSLASTGGTEAFF TGTGCCAGCAGCTTAGCGTCGACAGGGGGCACTGAAGCTTTCTTT
TRBJ2-1 TRBV7-6 TRBD1 . CASSQDRQGVGEQFF TGTGCCAGCAGCCAGGATCGACAGGGCGTCGGTGAGCAGTTCTTC
TRBJ2-3 TRBV5-4 . few CASSSLASTDTQYF TGTGCCAGCAGCTCGCTAGCTTCCACAGATACGCAGTATTTT
TRBJ2-4 TRBV19 TRBD2 . CASSGGAGNIQYF TGTGCCAGTAGCGGGGGGGCCGGAAACATTCAGTACTTC
TRBJ1-6 TRBV7-2 TRBD1 few CASSPRRGRNSPLHF TGTGCCAGCAGCCCTAGGAGGGGGCGGAATTCACCCCTCCACTTT
TRBJ2-7 TRBV28 TRBD1 many CASSSATGGIYEQYF TGTGCCAGCAGTTCGGCCACAGGGGGGATCTACGAGCAGTACTTC
TRBJ2-1 TRBV5-1 . many CASSPRTETYNEQFF TGCGCCAGCAGCCCACGGACCGAAACTTACAATGAGCAGTTCTTC
TRBJ2-5 TRBV15 . many CATSLQPGRLQGPETQYF TGTGCCACCAGCTTACAACCCGGGCGACTCCAGGGTCCGGAGACCCAGTACTTC
TRBJ1-4 TRBV7-2 . few CASSLTYRVGGRANEKLFF TGTGCCAGCAGCTTAACATATCGCGTCGGGGGGCGGGCTAATGAAAAACTGTTTTTT
TRBJ1-4 TRBV11-3 . . CASSLDGLEKLFF TGTGCCAGCAGCTTAGATGGACTAGAAAAACTGTTTTTT
TRBJ2-1 TRBV30 TRBD2 . CAWRISGGINNEQFF TGTGCCTGGCGGATTAGCGGGGGTATCAACAATGAGCAGTTCTTC
TRBJ2-3 TRBV5-1 TRBD1 many CASSLGTGNTDTQYF TGCGCCAGCAGCTTGGGGACAGGGAACACAGATACGCAGTATTTT
TRBJ2-7 TRBV12-3/TRBV12-4 . . CASSLDQGLYNEQYF TGTGCCAGCAGTTTAGACCAGGGCCTTTACAATGAGCAGTACTTC
TRBJ2-2 TRBV3-1 TRBD2 once CTSRQSGVNTGELFF TGTACCAGCAGACAGAGCGGGGTTAACACCGGGGAGCTGTTTTTT
TRBJ2-2 TRBV7-2 . few CASSREGGGAGELFF TGTGCCAGCAGCAGAGAAGGGGGAGGGGCCGGGGAGCTGTTTTTT
TRBJ1-2 TRBV3-1 TRBD1 many CASSQGQGANQGGYTF TGTGCCAGCAGCCAAGGACAGGGGGCGAACCAGGGAGGCTACACCTTC
TRBJ1-4 TRBV2 . . CASSSSGAGGEKLFF TGTGCCAGCAGTAGTTCAGGGGCCGGAGGTGAAAAACTGTTTTTT
TRBJ2-1 TRBV7-9 TRBD2 many CASSLPAGGNEQFF TGTGCCAGCAGCTTGCCGGCGGGGGGGAATGAGCAGTTCTTC
TRBJ2-3 TRBV14 . . CASSQKVFRTGTSTDTQYF TGTGCCAGCAGCCAAAAAGTTTTTCGGACGGGAACTAGCACAGATACGCAGTATTTT
TRBJ2-5 TRBV4-3 . few CASSQDHRGGQETQYF TGCGCCAGCAGCCAAGATCACAGGGGGGGGCAAGAGACCCAGTACTTC
TRBJ1-2 TRBV20-1 . few CSADNQQGHRYYGYIF TGCAGTGCTGATAATCAGCAGGGCCACAGATACTATGGCTACATCTTC
TRBJ2-3 TRBV7-9 . many CASSPMGGTDTQYF TGTGCCAGCAGCCCTATGGGGGGCACAGATACGCAGTATTTT
TRBJ2-5 TRBV9 TRBD2 . CASSVGGTRFRGPGETQYF TGTGCCAGCAGCGTAGGAGGGACTAGGTTCAGGGGTCCCGGAGAGACCCAGTACTTC
TRBJ1-2 TRBV6-5 TRBD1 few CASSPILDRGLNYGYTF TGTGCCAGCAGTCCAATCCTTGACAGGGGCCTTAACTATGGCTACACCTTC
TRBJ2-3 TRBV6-1 . few CASSSGGYATDTQYF TGTGCCAGCAGTTCAGGGGGGTACGCCACAGATACGCAGTATTTT
TRBJ2-7 TRBV7-2 . many CASSPRQGGEQYF TGTGCCAGCAGCCCACGACAGGGAGGCGAGCAGTACTTC
TRBJ2-5 TRBV2 . . CASRMGGETQYF TGTGCCAGCAGGATGGGGGGAGAGACCCAGTACTTC
TRBJ2-5 TRBV7-8 . . CASEFWGQETQYF TGTGCCAGCGAGTTCTGGGGGCAAGAGACCCAGTACTTC
TRBJ1-4 TRBV3-1 . . CASSQALLLGGGEKLFF TGTGCCAGCAGCCAAGCTTTATTATTGGGAGGAGGTGAAAAACTGTTTTTT
TRBJ1-1 TRBV6-1 . . CASTMGRTNTEAFF TGTGCCAGCACCATGGGTAGGACGAACACTGAAGCTTTCTTT
TRBJ2-7 TRBV20-1 TRBD1 . CSAGGQVRHEQYF TGCAGTGCTGGGGGACAGGTTAGACACGAGCAGTACTTC
TRBJ2-2 TRBV10-3 . . CAISAPGANTGELFF TGTGCCATCAGTGCGCCAGGAGCGAACACCGGGGAGCTGTTTTTT
TRBJ2-5 TRBV7-2 . many CASSLDLGGRTQYF TGTGCCAGCAGCTTAGATTTGGGTGGTAGGACCCAGTACTTC
TRBJ2-1 TRBV20-1 TRBD2 once CSAPRREDEQFF TGCAGTGCTCCAAGGCGGGAGGATGAGCAGTTCTTC
TRBJ2-3 TRBV12-5 . . CASDPGIGWSDTQYF TGTGCTAGTGACCCAGGGATTGGTTGGTCAGATACGCAGTATTTT
TRBJ1-2 TRBV5-1 . . CASGLVGGTNYGYTF TGCGCCAGCGGCTTGGTAGGGGGTACTAACTATGGCTACACCTTC
TRBJ2-1 TRBV7-2 TRBD2 many CASSLVSGGAGRYNNEQFF TGTGCCAGCAGCTTAGTTAGCGGGGGGGCCGGAAGGTACAACAATGAGCAGTTCTTC
TRBJ2-5 TRBV7-2 . . CASRAYLTPPNERYF TGTGCCAGCAGAGCTTACCTCACACCGCCGAATGAGCGGTACTTC
TRBJ1-2 TRBV6-2/TRBV6-3 . many CASRWQDSGYTF TGTGCCAGCAGATGGCAGGATTCTGGCTACACCTTC
TRBJ1-6 TRBV5-6 . . CAGKTSGVYNSPLHF TGTGCCGGAAAAACGAGCGGGGTTTATAATTCACCCCTCCACTTT
TRBJ2-3 TRBV11-3 TRBD2 few CASSSSGGATTDTQYF TGTGCCAGCAGCTCTAGCGGGGGGGCCACCACAGATACGCAGTATTTT